This entry lists 17 T cell receptor beta chains sequenced from one sample in a study of T-cell memory formation after mild COVID-19. TCRdb redid the calling of the 5' RACE reads with MiXCR, one entry per CDR3 protein. The table shows 400,000 to 500,000 distinct CDR3 sequences, with roughly 20% occurring only once. The specimen sequenced was PBMCs or a T cell subset sorted from them (not recorded which). All receptors derive from an adult woman who had mild COVID-19 (a few samples of this study predate the infection). Cell type and time point are not known.

CDR3 region: CSALTSGSIFEQYF. CDR3 sequence (DNA): TGCAGTGCACTTACTAGCGGGAGCATTTTCGAGCAGTACTTC. This chain links TRBV20-1 with TRBJ2-7; 11 nucleotides match TRBD2. The CDR3 contains 14 residues. J gave up 6 bases and V 6 bases, and 10 bases lay outside the gene matches. Germline loops: CDR1 DFQATT, CDR2 SNEGSKA (reference sequence).

The rearrangement joins TRBV19 to TRBJ1-1, with a tentative D call TRBD1 (5 bases). V shed 0 bases and J shed 5 bases, with 10 bases lying between them. The CDR3 loop spans 14 amino acids. Germline assignment: CDR1 LNHDA and CDR2 SQIVND (reference sequence). CDR3 DNA sequence: TGTGCCAGTAGTATAGACAGGGTAGGAACTGAAGCTTTCTTT. This encodes CASSIDRVGTEAFF.

The chain recombines TRBV20-1 with TRBJ1-2; 7 bases line up with TRBD1. The CDR3 is 13 residues long. Trimming removed 6 bases from V and 3 bases from J; junction bases left unmatched: 7. From germline, CDR1 is DFQATT and CDR2 SNEGSKA (reference sequence). The CDR3 protein is CSAGYRGDYGYTF. The CDR3 nucleotides are TGCAGTGCAGGCTACAGGGGCGACTATGGCTACACCTTC.

A few counts support this clonotype. The CDR3 nucleotides read TGCAGTGCAACAGACGGGCACTCTGGAAACACCATATATTTT. Protein product: CSATDGHSGNTIYF. This rearrangement joins TRBV20-1 to TRBJ1-3; D remains unclear. CDR3 length: 14 amino acids. V dropped 6 bases and J dropped 0 bases, with 12 bases sitting between them. Germline V gives CDR1 DFQATT, CDR2 SNEGSKA (reference sequence).

This clonotype has ten or more counts. The chain employs TRBV7-2 and TRBJ1-5; TRBD1 might be the D (6 bases). The germline gives CDR1 SGHTA, CDR2 FQGNSA. The CDR3 spans 14 residues. V was shortened by 5 bases and J by 1 base, with 9 bases between the two germline ends. CDR3 DNA: TGTGCCAGCAGCATCGGACAGAGCAATCAGCCCCAGCATTTT. It translates to CASSIGQSNQPQHF.

CDR3 nucleotide sequence: TGTGCCAGCAGCTTAGCAACCTCGGCAGGGAGAGCCAAAAACATTCAGTACTTC. Residues: CASSLATSAGRAKNIQYF. This chain uses TRBV7-6 with TRBJ2-4; D possibly matches TRBD1 or TRBD2 (5 bases each). Per the germline V gene, CDR1 is SGHVS and CDR2 is FNYEAQ. The CDR3 runs 18 residues. V gave up 0 bases and J gave up 0 bases, with 15 bases separating them. The complete variable domain, with remaining parts taken from reference TRBV7-6 and TRBJ2-4, reads GAGVSQSPRYKVTKRGQDVALRCDPISGHVSLYWYRQALGQGPEFLTYFNYEAQQDKSGLPNDRFSAERPEGSISTLTIQRTEQRDSAMYRCASSLATSAGRAKNIQYFGAGTRLSVL.

The genes are TRBV7-2 and TRBJ2-7; 8 bases map to TRBD1. With 3 bases clipped from V and 3 bases from J, the junction kept 7 bases outside the gene matches. Germline V gene data show CDR1 as SGHTA and CDR2 as FQGNSA. The length of the CDR3 is 15 residues. CDR3 region: CASSFGTGSNYEQYF. The CDR3 nucleotides are TGTGCCAGCAGCTTCGGGACAGGATCAAACTACGAGCAGTACTTC.

This clonotype was counted only a few times. The V gene is TRBV3-1, the J gene TRBJ1-1, with D possibly TRBD1 on 6 matching bases. Germline CDR1 is LGHDT and CDR2 is YNNKEL (reference sequence). Trimming shortened V by 4 bases and J by 2 bases, and 11 bases separated the two germline ends. CDR3 length: 14 amino acids. The CDR3 region has the DNA TGTGCCAGCAGCCCACGGGGGACAAACACTGAAGCTTTCTTT. Its protein is CASSPRGTNTEAFF.

This clonotype has only a few counts. V is TRBV24-1 and J is TRBJ2-1; D is unresolved. CDR3 length: 15 residues. In germline, CDR1 is KGHDR, CDR2 SFDVKD. Deletions cut 3 bases from V and 0 bases from J, with 8 bases between. The CDR3 bases are TGTGCCACCAGTGATCAAGTGGGCTCCTACAATGAGCAGTTCTTC. This translates into CATSDQVGSYNEQFF.

The table lists this clonotype with many counts. The rearrangement uses TRBV3-1 and TRBJ2-7; TRBD2 matches 7 bases. The length of the CDR3 is 12 residues. J was trimmed by 13 bases and V by 0 bases; bases with no gene match: 6. Germline V gives CDR1 LGHDT, CDR2 YNNKEL (reference sequence). Written as DNA, the CDR3 is TGTGCCAGCAGCCAAGATGGTGGACTAGAATACTTC. This sequence encodes CASSQDGGLEYF.

The rearrangement joins TRBV6-5 to TRBJ1-2, with unresolved D. V lost 0 bases, J lost 2 bases, and 7 bases lay in between. The germline gives CDR1 MNHEY, CDR2 SVGAGI. The length of the CDR3 is 14 residues. In DNA, the CDR3 is TGTGCCAGCAGTTACTCGGGCGGAAACTATGGCTACACCTTC. Translating gives CASSYSGGNYGYTF.

The CDR3 spells CASSLPGTGNTGELFF. The CDR3 DNA sequence: TGTGCCAGCAGCTTACCCGGGACAGGGAACACCGGGGAGCTGTTTTTT. J is TRBJ2-2 and V is TRBV7-2, with TRBD1 matching over 8 bases. With V trimmed by 2 bases and J by 1 base, 3 bases remained unmatched. Germline V CDR1 and CDR2: SGHTA, FQGNSA. The CDR3 has 16 residues. The full variable domain, rest sourced from reference TRBV7-2 and TRBJ2-2, is GAGVSQSPSNKVTEKGKDVELRCDPISGHTALYWYRQSLGQGLEFLIYFQGNSAPDKSGLPSDRFSAERTGGSVSTLTIQRTQQEDSAVYLCASSLPGTGNTGELFFGEGSRLTVL.

This chain joins TRBV12-3 or TRBV12-4 and TRBJ1-2; maybe TRBD1 (5 bases). The CDR3 covers 15 residues. Trimming shortened V by 5 bases and J by 5 bases, and 18 bases separated the two germline ends. The DNA of the CDR3 is TGTGCCAGCAGTCTCATCATGGGGGGATTTTATGGCTACACCTTC. This encodes CASSLIMGGFYGYTF.

The chain uses TRBV11-2 and TRBJ1-1; D is possibly TRBD1 (6 bases). The ends were cut back, 0 bases at V and 1 base at J, with 12 bases in the middle. CDR1 is SGHAT and CDR2 is FQNNGV in the germline V gene. CDR3 length equals 16 residues. The DNA of the CDR3 is TGTGCCAGCAGCTTAGACCCTGACAGGTCGAACACTGAAGCTTTCTTT. Translation gives CASSLDPDRSNTEAFF.

Only a few counts were recorded for this clonotype. This chain links TRBV5-1 with TRBJ2-7, with no clear D. The CDR3 is 14 residues long. Germline loops: CDR1 SGHRS, CDR2 YFSETQ. V was clipped by 0 bases and J by 1 base, with 8 bases between them. In DNA, the CDR3 is TGCGCCAGCAGCTTGGGGCACGGTTCCTACGAGCAGTACTTC. Translating it yields CASSLGHGSYEQYF.

This clonotype was picked up a small number of times. The V call is TRBV12-3 or TRBV12-4, the J call TRBJ1-4; TRBD1 is a possible D gene (5 bases). This CDR3 has 14 amino acids. V gave up 5 bases and J gave up 8 bases, with 15 bases separating them. The CDR3 DNA is TGTGCCAGCAGTACGACCTATGGGGACGAAAAACTGTTTTTT. The encoded protein is CASSTTYGDEKLFF.

This clonotype occurred a few times. The V call is TRBV30, the J call TRBJ1-1, with 11 positions matching TRBD1. J lost 9 bases, V lost 1 base, and 4 bases had no gene match. Looked up from germline, CDR1 is GTSNPN and CDR2 is SVGIG (reference sequence). The CDR3 contains 13 residues. The CDR3 DNA sequence: TGTGCCTGGAGTGGCCGGACAGGGGGCAAAGCTTTCTTT. Translation gives CAWSGRTGGKAFF.